A selection of T cell receptor beta chains follows, all from one sample in a study of shared clonotypes between healthy human individuals. The repertoire was sequenced with immunoSEQ multiplex PCR; TCRdb's copy has only in-frame clones and lacks some. The sample lists millions of clones, over 90% occurring once. The sequencing input was naive CD4+ T cells from PBMCs. The receptor set was obtained from a man younger than 30 in good health. Some clones in this sample may be carry-over from other donors' samples. The conserved cysteine and the conserved F or W are not part of the CDR3 here. The D gene is left open where the match is weak.

V	J	D	CDR3
TRBV5-1	TRBJ1-1	.	ASSLEGGWNTEAF
TRBV28	TRBJ2-7	.	ASSPRAYEQY
TRBV27	TRBJ1-5	.	ASSPLGSYSNQPQH
TRBV11-3	TRBJ1-2	.	ASSLSSEPNYGYT
TRBV28	TRBJ2-7	.	ASRTGRSYEQY
TRBV19	TRBJ1-3	.	ASSITGIGNTIY
TRBV2	TRBJ1-4	TRBD1	ASSGGQAGPNEKLF
TRBV7-9	TRBJ1-2	.	ASSLNPRRALYGYT
TRBV5-5	TRBJ1-3	.	ASSPEEGVGSGNTIY
TRBV14	TRBJ2-2	.	ASSPPRARGDTGELF
TRBV2	TRBJ1-3	.	ANSEVWASSGNTIY
TRBV10-1	TRBJ2-7	TRBD2	ASSYRGQLAGGPYEQY
TRBV18	TRBJ2-7	TRBD1	ASCDRGGSYEQY
TRBV7-2	TRBJ1-2	.	ASSLATGDYGYT
TRBV7-7	TRBJ2-1	.	ASSLGLSSYNEQF
TRBV4-2	TRBJ2-6	.	ASSQGGGPSSGANVLT
TRBV19	TRBJ1-1	.	ASSIINTEAF
TRBV30	TRBJ1-2	.	AWRPSVVGYGYT
TRBV5-6	TRBJ1-2	.	ASSLGGGYT
TRBV7-9	TRBJ2-6	TRBD1	ASSQRDRGLSGANVLT
TRBV6-1	TRBJ2-5	TRBD1	ASSGWQGEETQY
TRBV29-1	TRBJ2-3	TRBD1	SVEGDRGIADTQY
TRBV5-6	TRBJ2-5	.	ASSLVPSVAETQY
TRBV9	TRBJ2-1	.	ASSVSPGKREQF
TRBV27	TRBJ2-2	.	ASSRDRVNTGELF
TRBV19	TRBJ2-1	TRBD2	ASSTASGLAGVSNEQF
TRBV5-1	TRBJ2-7	.	ASSLQGPGDEQY
TRBV7-2	TRBJ2-1	TRBD1	ASSLDRGDEQF
TRBV6-5	TRBJ2-7	.	ASRPGLLSSYEQY
TRBV28	TRBJ2-7	TRBD1	ASRNRGPYEQY
TRBV6-1	TRBJ2-1	TRBD2	ASSESSSGSWNEQF
TRBV6-1	TRBJ1-1	.	ASRWGPNTEAF
TRBV2	TRBJ2-2	.	ATVAATRQTGELF
TRBV5-4	TRBJ2-3	.	ASSFLTSKED
TRBV9	TRBJ1-3	TRBD1	ASSVFTGQDGNTIY
TRBV15	TRBJ2-1	.	ATSRDSRLDEQF
TRBV23-1	TRBJ1-1	.	ASSQSVAIRGTEAF
TRBV6-6	TRBJ1-6	.	ASTDTGVRGSPLH
TRBV19	TRBJ2-1	TRBD2	ASSIDHTGGSSYNEQF
TRBV6-1	TRBJ1-4	.	ASSDQGRINEKLF
TRBV6-1	TRBJ2-2	.	ASSEGGAWTGELF
TRBV7-2	TRBJ2-3	.	ASSPGRDTQY
TRBV5-4	TRBJ2-5	TRBD1	ASSSRQGAGETQY
TRBV18	TRBJ2-7	TRBD2	ASSPPGLAGSGEQY